A selection of T cell receptor beta chains follows, all from one sample in a study of CD8+ T cells in alopecia areata. Profiled with immunoSEQ multiplex PCR; TCRdb holds only in-frame clones, not every one. This repertoire shows some 130,000 clones, almost 50% found once; its top ten account for about 19%. Sequences were derived from CD8+ T cells sorted from blood, sampled at week 0. These receptors were taken from a human donor with alopecia areata. Each CDR3 is given with its conserved first and last residue. D genes are given only for firm matches. Part of the rows lack a size; the others show once, few, many or a class for expanded clones.

j_call: TRBJ2-2
v_call: TRBV6-5
d_call: TRBD1
clone_size: -
cdr3_aa: CASSVTGEGGELFF
cdr3_nt: TGTGCCAGCAGTGTGACAGGGGAAGGCGGGGAGCTGTTTTTT

j_call: TRBJ2-3
v_call: TRBV27
d_call: -
clone_size: -
cdr3_aa: CASTSLDTVHDTQYF
cdr3_nt: TGTGCCAGCACCTCCCTGGACACCGTGCATGATACGCAGTATTTT

j_call: TRBJ2-1
v_call: TRBV4-3
d_call: TRBD1
clone_size: many
cdr3_aa: CASSQDGTGGYNEQFF
cdr3_nt: TGCGCCAGCAGCCAAGATGGGACAGGGGGCTACAATGAGCAGTTCTTC

j_call: TRBJ1-2
v_call: TRBV6-6
d_call: -
clone_size: -
cdr3_aa: CASSYSARSTYGYTF
cdr3_nt: TGTGCCAGCAGTTACTCGGCCCGCTCAACCTATGGCTACACCTTC

j_call: TRBJ1-1
v_call: TRBV7-8
d_call: -
clone_size: -
cdr3_aa: CASSPRGGRNTEAFF
cdr3_nt: TGTGCCAGCAGCCCAAGAGGGGGGCGGAACACTGAAGCTTTCTTT

j_call: TRBJ1-1
v_call: TRBV9
d_call: -
clone_size: -
cdr3_aa: CASSFSTENTEAFF
cdr3_nt: TGTGCCAGCAGCTTTTCGACCGAGAACACTGAAGCTTTCTTT

j_call: TRBJ1-1
v_call: TRBV4-1
d_call: -
clone_size: few
cdr3_aa: CASSQVSNTEAFF
cdr3_nt: TGCGCCAGCAGCCAAGTTTCGAACACTGAAGCTTTCTTT

j_call: TRBJ2-6
v_call: TRBV6-4
d_call: -
clone_size: -
cdr3_aa: CASSGGGIGANVLTF
cdr3_nt: TGTGCCAGCAGCGGAGGGGGAATTGGGGCCAACGTCCTGACTTTC

j_call: TRBJ2-7
v_call: TRBV27
d_call: -
clone_size: -
cdr3_aa: CASSPSRGESSYEQYF
cdr3_nt: TGTGCCAGCAGTCCATCCAGGGGGGAAAGCTCCTACGAGCAGTACTTC

j_call: TRBJ2-3
v_call: TRBV9
d_call: -
clone_size: -
cdr3_aa: CASRATSTDTQYF
cdr3_nt: TGTGCCAGCAGGGCCACTAGCACAGATACGCAGTATTTT

j_call: TRBJ1-1
v_call: TRBV6-6
d_call: TRBD1
clone_size: few
cdr3_aa: CASSYALQGANTEAFF
cdr3_nt: TGTGCCAGCAGTTACGCCTTACAGGGGGCGAACACTGAAGCTTTCTTT

j_call: TRBJ2-3
v_call: TRBV30
d_call: TRBD2
clone_size: -
cdr3_aa: CAWSVLGGGSTDTQYF
cdr3_nt: TGTGCCTGGAGTGTACTGGGCGGGGGAAGCACAGATACGCAGTATTTT

j_call: TRBJ1-2
v_call: TRBV9
d_call: TRBD1
clone_size: -
cdr3_aa: CASSAQGGLNGYTF
cdr3_nt: TGTGCCAGCAGCGCCCAGGGGGGACTGAATGGCTACACCTTC

j_call: TRBJ2-1
v_call: TRBV9
d_call: TRBD1
clone_size: few
cdr3_aa: CASSERQGPYNEQFF
cdr3_nt: TGTGCCAGCAGCGAAAGACAGGGCCCCTACAATGAGCAGTTCTTC

j_call: TRBJ2-5
v_call: TRBV13
d_call: -
clone_size: few
cdr3_aa: CASSLMGETQYF
cdr3_nt: TGTGCCAGCAGCTTGATGGGTGAGACCCAGTACTTC

j_call: TRBJ1-5
v_call: TRBV4-1
d_call: TRBD1
clone_size: -
cdr3_aa: CASTAGPGTAQPQHF
cdr3_nt: TGCGCCAGCACCGCCGGCCCTGGGACAGCTCAGCCCCAGCATTTT

j_call: TRBJ2-4
v_call: TRBV6-1
d_call: -
clone_size: -
cdr3_aa: CASSTAGYKNIQYF
cdr3_nt: TGTGCCAGCAGTACAGCGGGCTACAAAAACATTCAGTACTTC

j_call: TRBJ2-5
v_call: TRBV7-9
d_call: TRBD1
clone_size: few
cdr3_aa: CASSLDRDRETQYF
cdr3_nt: TGTGCCAGCAGCTTAGACCGGGACAGAGAGACCCAGTACTTC

j_call: TRBJ2-1
v_call: TRBV2
d_call: -
clone_size: -
cdr3_aa: CATKTSHNEQFF
cdr3_nt: TGTGCCACTAAAACCTCGCACAATGAGCAGTTCTTC

j_call: TRBJ1-1
v_call: TRBV4-1
d_call: TRBD1
clone_size: -
cdr3_aa: CASKVRGSTEAFF
cdr3_nt: TGCGCCAGCAAGGTCAGGGGGAGCACTGAAGCTTTCTTT

j_call: TRBJ1-5
v_call: TRBV19
d_call: -
clone_size: -
cdr3_aa: CATQVRDFNQPQHF
cdr3_nt: TGTGCCACCCAGGTCCGGGACTTTAATCAGCCCCAGCATTTT

j_call: TRBJ2-5
v_call: TRBV6-1
d_call: -
clone_size: few
cdr3_aa: CASSEVGGETQYF
cdr3_nt: TGTGCCAGCAGTGAAGTGGGAGGAGAGACCCAGTACTTC

j_call: TRBJ2-1
v_call: TRBV5-1
d_call: -
clone_size: -
cdr3_aa: CASSPPTYNEQFF
cdr3_nt: TGCGCCAGCAGCCCTCCTACATACAATGAGCAGTTCTTC

j_call: TRBJ1-5
v_call: TRBV30
d_call: -
clone_size: -
cdr3_aa: CAWSPRDPGVVQPQHF
cdr3_nt: TGTGCCTGGAGCCCCCGGGATCCAGGGGTTGTTCAGCCCCAGCATTTT

j_call: TRBJ2-7
v_call: TRBV5-1
d_call: TRBD1
clone_size: -
cdr3_aa: CASSPRDRRTSYYEQYF
cdr3_nt: TGCGCCAGCAGCCCCCGGGACAGGAGGACCTCGTACTACGAGCAGTACTTC

j_call: TRBJ2-7
v_call: TRBV9
d_call: TRBD1
clone_size: -
cdr3_aa: CASSVEGAGTPDEQYF
cdr3_nt: TGTGCCAGCAGCGTAGAGGGGGCCGGGACGCCTGACGAGCAGTACTTC

j_call: TRBJ1-1
v_call: TRBV27
d_call: -
clone_size: -
cdr3_aa: CASSLGQKYTEAFF
cdr3_nt: TGTGCCAGCAGTTTAGGTCAAAAGTACACTGAAGCTTTCTTT

j_call: TRBJ1-1
v_call: TRBV2
d_call: -
clone_size: -
cdr3_aa: CASSTPPQLEAFF
cdr3_nt: TGTGCCAGCAGTACCCCTCCACAGCTTGAAGCTTTCTTT

j_call: TRBJ2-7
v_call: TRBV19
d_call: TRBD1
clone_size: few
cdr3_aa: CASGTGLSYEQYF
cdr3_nt: TGTGCCAGCGGGACAGGACTTTCCTACGAGCAGTACTTC

j_call: TRBJ2-1
v_call: TRBV27
d_call: -
clone_size: few
cdr3_aa: CASSFLQGNEQFF
cdr3_nt: TGTGCCAGCAGTTTCCTGCAGGGGAATGAGCAGTTCTTC

j_call: TRBJ1-6
v_call: TRBV5-6
d_call: -
clone_size: few
cdr3_aa: CASSLGRGPLHF
cdr3_nt: TGTGCCAGCAGCTTGGGCCGGGGACCCCTCCACTTT

j_call: TRBJ1-5
v_call: TRBV5-1
d_call: -
clone_size: -
cdr3_aa: CASSLVPDSNQPQHF
cdr3_nt: TGCGCCAGCAGCTTGGTCCCGGATAGCAATCAGCCCCAGCATTTT

j_call: TRBJ1-5
v_call: TRBV5-1
d_call: -
clone_size: once
cdr3_aa: CASSLEYGTSNQPQHF
cdr3_nt: TGCGCCAGCAGCTTGGAATATGGGACATCTAATCAGCCCCAGCATTTT

j_call: TRBJ2-7
v_call: TRBV4-3
d_call: -
clone_size: -
cdr3_aa: CASSQDPAGAAYEQYF
cdr3_nt: TGCGCCAGCAGCCAAGATCCGGCAGGAGCTGCCTACGAGCAGTACTTC

j_call: TRBJ2-3
v_call: TRBV5-1
d_call: -
clone_size: many
cdr3_aa: CASSLHISVGQGSPDTQYF
cdr3_nt: TGCGCCAGCAGCCTGCACATCTCTGTTGGCCAGGGGAGCCCAGATACGCAGTATTTT

j_call: TRBJ2-3
v_call: TRBV4-3
d_call: TRBD1
clone_size: -
cdr3_aa: CASSLHSGYRGPADTQYF
cdr3_nt: TGCGCCAGCAGCCTCCACAGTGGGTACAGGGGGCCCGCGGATACGCAGTATTTT

j_call: TRBJ2-7
v_call: TRBV9
d_call: -
clone_size: once
cdr3_aa: CASSLRDQPYEQYF
cdr3_nt: TGTGCCAGCAGCCTCCGGGACCAGCCCTACGAGCAGTACTTC

j_call: TRBJ1-1
v_call: TRBV5-6
d_call: -
clone_size: -
cdr3_aa: CASSLPSGGGGTEAFF
cdr3_nt: TGTGCCAGCAGCTTGCCGAGCGGGGGAGGCGGCACTGAAGCTTTCTTT

j_call: TRBJ1-6
v_call: TRBV7-9
d_call: -
clone_size: -
cdr3_aa: CASSSNGSPLHF
cdr3_nt: TGTGCCAGCAGCTCAAATGGTTCACCCCTCCACTTT

j_call: TRBJ2-1
v_call: TRBV6-4
d_call: TRBD2
clone_size: -
cdr3_aa: CASSDSTSGYNEQFF
cdr3_nt: TGTGCCAGCAGTGACTCGACTAGCGGCTACAATGAGCAGTTCTTC

j_call: TRBJ2-5
v_call: TRBV5-1
d_call: -
clone_size: -
cdr3_aa: CASSLLEQETQYF
cdr3_nt: TGCGCCAGCAGCTTGTTGGAGCAAGAGACCCAGTACTTC

j_call: TRBJ1-5
v_call: TRBV4-1
d_call: -
clone_size: -
cdr3_aa: CASSPTLSNQPQHF
cdr3_nt: TGCGCCAGCAGCCCTACACTTAGCAATCAGCCCCAGCATTTT

j_call: TRBJ1-2
v_call: TRBV9
d_call: -
clone_size: once
cdr3_aa: CASSVDSSYGYTF
cdr3_nt: TGTGCCAGCAGCGTAGACAGTTCCTATGGCTACACCTTC

j_call: TRBJ2-5
v_call: TRBV2
d_call: TRBD2
clone_size: -
cdr3_aa: CASSDGLAGGRETQYF
cdr3_nt: TGTGCCAGCAGTGATGGACTAGCGGGGGGCCGGGAGACCCAGTACTTC

j_call: TRBJ2-4
v_call: TRBV7-8
d_call: -
clone_size: few
cdr3_aa: CASSPGPNIQYF
cdr3_nt: TGTGCCAGCAGCCCCGGGCCAAACATTCAGTACTTC

j_call: TRBJ2-3
v_call: TRBV15
d_call: -
clone_size: few
cdr3_aa: CATSRERGGTDTQYF
cdr3_nt: TGTGCCACCAGCAGAGAAAGGGGCGGCACAGATACGCAGTATTTT

j_call: TRBJ2-3
v_call: TRBV6-5
d_call: -
clone_size: few
cdr3_aa: CASSSSRGGTDTQYF
cdr3_nt: TGTGCCAGCAGTTCCTCCCGGGGAGGCACAGATACGCAGTATTTT

j_call: TRBJ1-5
v_call: TRBV27
d_call: -
clone_size: -
cdr3_aa: CASSFGTSNQPQHF
cdr3_nt: TGTGCCAGCAGTTTCGGGACTAGCAATCAGCCCCAGCATTTT